Listed here are 19 T cell receptor beta chains from one sample, sequenced in a study of T-cell reconstitution after alpha-beta-depleted transplantation in children. A library of TCRbeta sequences, prepared with unique molecular identifiers, was generated. MiXCR, applied by TCRdb to the PCR reads, yields one record per CDR3 protein. The repertoire holds 300,000 to 400,000 distinct CDR3 sequences, 16% seen once, with roughly two fifths in the top ten. This specimen was PBMCs, mostly from graft donor cells, taken 360 days after TCRalphabeta/CD19-depleted stem cell transplant. The receptors were sampled from a male patient aged 2 to 10 who had a stem cell transplant for acute lymphoblastic leukemia, so the T cells may come from the graft donor.

This clonotype was observed many times. The CDR3 is CASSPMGFWGADQPQHF. The CDR3 DNA reads TGTGCCAGCAGTCCCATGGGATTTTGGGGGGCCGACCAGCCCCAGCATTTT. The chain carries TRBV28 and TRBJ1-5; possible D gene TRBD1, 6 bases. CDR3 length equals 17 residues. The germline CDR1 and CDR2 sequences are MDHEN and SYDVKM. V lost 5 bases and J 7 bases, leaving 24 bases between the germline ends.

The chain employs TRBV20-1 and TRBJ2-7; 10 bases match TRBD2. The J segment lost 2 bases and the V segment lost 6 bases, leaving 19 bases of the junction unmatched. The germline V gene has CDR1 DFQATT and CDR2 SNEGSKA (reference sequence). CDR3 length equals 18 residues. DNA for the CDR3: TGCAGTGCCCTCATAGCGGGAGGATTCTCTGGTAGGGCCTACGAGCAGTACTTC. This gives the protein CSALIAGGFSGRAYEQYF.

This clonotype was found a few times. This chain uses TRBV5-1 with TRBJ2-7; 9 nucleotides agree with TRBD2. The CDR3 runs 15 residues. Germline trimming cut 0 bases from V and 4 bases from J; bases unmatched to any gene: 5. Germline values: CDR1 SGHRS, CDR2 YFSETQ. CDR3 loop: CASSLGLAEKYEQYF. The CDR3 bases are TGCGCCAGCAGCTTGGGACTAGCGGAGAAATACGAGCAGTACTTC.

J is TRBJ2-3 and V is TRBV18; 7 nucleotides align to TRBD2. Trimming cost V 6 bases and J 2 bases; bases outside gene matches: 8. From germline, CDR1 is KGHSH and CDR2 LQKENI. The CDR3 is made up of 15 amino acids. CDR3 DNA sequence: TGTGCCAGCTCTAAGGGAGGGCCCAACACAGATACGCAGTATTTT. Translation gives CASSKGGPNTDTQYF.

This chain joins TRBV4-1 and TRBJ2-1; the D is unclear. With 4 bases removed from V and 4 bases from J, the gap between germline ends came to 14 bases. The CDR3 is 15 residues long. The germline gives CDR1 MGHRA, CDR2 YSYEKL. For the CDR3, the DNA is TGCGCCAGCAGCCTGCTTAGATCGGGTTACAATGAGCAGTTCTTC. Its protein is CASSLLRSGYNEQFF.

The table lists this clonotype with a few counts. This chain links TRBV29-1 with TRBJ2-3; D gene ambiguous. The CDR3 runs 14 residues. Per the germline V gene, CDR1 is SQVTM and CDR2 is ANQGSEA. V was shortened by 0 bases and J by 8 bases, with 15 bases between the two germline ends. The DNA for the CDR3 is TGCAGCGTTGAAGATCCCCGAATAGTTGGTACGCAGTATTTT. Translation gives CSVEDPRIVGTQYF.

The chain carries TRBV7-3 and TRBJ2-5, with 7 bases matching TRBD2. There are 16 residues in the CDR3. CDR1 and CDR2 (germline): SGHTA, FQGTGA. Trimming at V came to 5 bases and at J to 5 bases, leaving 14 bases not matched to a gene. CDR3 region: CASSPNFSGTGETQYF. For the CDR3, the DNA is TGTGCCAGCAGCCCGAACTTCAGCGGGACTGGGGAGACCCAGTACTTC.

This chain uses TRBV3-1 with TRBJ2-7; 7 nucleotides match TRBD1. The V gene's germline CDR1 is LGHDT and CDR2 YNNKEL (reference sequence). This CDR3 is built from 13 residues. V dropped 8 bases and J dropped 2; count of bases not matched to a gene: 6. The CDR3 is CASRRDSTYEQYF. The DNA for the CDR3 is TGTGCCAGCCGCCGGGACAGTACCTACGAGCAGTACTTC.

A few counts support this clonotype. This rearrangement joins TRBV12-3 or TRBV12-4 to TRBJ2-1, with 8 bases aligning to TRBD2. The CDR3 loop spans 16 amino acids. The trim removed 5 bases at V and 3 bases at J, leaving 9 bases unmatched. CDR3 DNA: TGTGCCAGCAGTGCCGGGGGGGGAGCCATCTACAATGAGCAGTTCTTC. This encodes CASSAGGGAIYNEQFF.

The chain joins TRBV5-1 to TRBJ2-1, with 12 positions matching TRBD2. CDR1 and CDR2 from the germline V gene are SGHRS and YFSETQ. V lost 0 bases, J lost 2 bases, and 6 bases stayed unmatched. This CDR3 has 18 amino acids. The CDR3 is CASSLASSGRGPYNEQFF. The CDR3 DNA reads TGCGCCAGCAGCTTGGCTTCTAGCGGGAGGGGGCCCTACAATGAGCAGTTCTTC. Using reference TRBV5-1 and TRBJ2-1 for the parts outside the CDR3, the full variable domain is KAGVTQTPRYLIKTRGQQVTLSCSPISGHRSVSWYQQTPGQGLQFLFEYFSETQRNKGNFPGRFSGRQFSNSRSEMNVSTLELGDSALYLCASSLASSGRGPYNEQFFGPGTRLTVL.

The rearrangement links TRBV11-2 to TRBJ2-5; TRBD1 might be the D (5 bases). The V gene lost 0 bases and the J gene lost 4 bases, with 12 bases spanning the gap. The CDR3 has 15 residues. Germline V gene data show CDR1 as SGHAT and CDR2 as FQNNGV. CDR3 coding DNA: TGTGCCAGCAGCTTAGATTCGGCAGGGCGAGAGACCCAGTACTTC. It is translated as CASSLDSAGRETQYF.

The chain employs TRBV18 and TRBJ2-2; TRBD1 aligns across 7 bases. CDR1 and CDR2 (germline): KGHSH, LQKENI. CDR3 length: 16 amino acids. J gave up 6 bases and V 1 base, and 8 bases lay outside the gene matches. The CDR3 loop is CASSPLMGQWSGELFF. CDR3 DNA: TGTGCCAGCTCACCACTTATGGGACAGTGGTCCGGGGAGCTGTTTTTT.

V and J are TRBV15 and TRBJ2-6, with D unresolved. Germline V lookup: CDR1 LNHNV, CDR2 YYDKDF (reference sequence). V lost 0 bases, J lost 2 bases, and 5 bases lay in between. The CDR3 sequence is 15 residues long. CDR3 in amino acids: CATSRDWAGANVLTF. The CDR3 DNA reads as TGTGCCACCAGCAGAGATTGGGCTGGGGCCAACGTCCTGACTTTC. Complete variable domain (other parts from reference TRBV15 and TRBJ2-6): DAMVIQNPRYQVTQFGKPVTLSCSQTLNHNVMYWYQQKSSQAPKLLFHYYDKDFNNEADTPDNFQSRRPNTSFCFLDIRSPGLGDTAMYLCATSRDWAGANVLTFGAGSRLTVL.

The genes are TRBV20-1 and TRBJ1-5, with D perhaps TRBD1 (5 bases). In germline, CDR1 is DFQATT, CDR2 SNEGSKA (reference sequence). This CDR3 contains 15 residues. The germline V and J ends were trimmed by 0 bases and 8 bases, with 17 bases remaining between them. Written as DNA, the CDR3 is TGCAGTGCTAGAGATCGGTCGGGCAGGGTGGAGCCCCAGCATTTT. Encoded protein: CSARDRSGRVEPQHF.

To note about this clonotype: One base away lies a much larger clone, so this may be a sequencing read error. The CDR3 spells CASSAGIGRYNEQFF. The DNA for the CDR3 is TGTGCCAGCAGCGCTGGAATAGGGAGGTACAATGAGCAGTTCTTC. The rearrangement links TRBV9 to TRBJ2-1, with D possibly matching TRBD2 (6 bases). The CDR3 length is 15 residues. Germline V gene sequence: CDR1 SGDLS, CDR2 YYNGEE. V was shortened by 3 bases and J by 4 bases, with 14 bases between the two germline ends. Complete variable domain (other parts from reference TRBV9 and TRBJ2-1): DSGVTQTPKHLITATGQRVTLRCSPRSGDLSVYWYQQSLDQGLQFLIQYYNGEERAKGNILERFSAQQFPDLHSELNLSSLELGDSALYFCASSAGIGRYNEQFFGPGTRLTVL.

The rearrangement uses TRBV6-1 and TRBJ2-1; 7 bases are a match to TRBD2. Germline loops: CDR1 MNHNS, CDR2 SASEGT. There are 15 residues in the CDR3. Trimming took 7 bases from V and 8 from J; bases not matched to a gene: 14. CDR3 amino acids: CASTRWLAASDEQFF. For the CDR3, the DNA is TGTGCCAGCACCCGGTGGCTAGCGGCCTCCGATGAGCAGTTCTTC.

CDR3: CASSIGELADPNEQFF. As DNA, the CDR3 is TGTGCCAGTAGTATTGGGGAACTAGCTGATCCAAATGAGCAGTTCTTC. The chain uses TRBV19 and TRBJ2-1, with D possibly matching TRBD2 (6 bases). Trimming cost V 3 bases and J 7 bases, with 19 bases left between them. In germline, CDR1 is LNHDA, CDR2 SQIVND (reference sequence). The CDR3 loop spans 16 amino acids.

J is TRBJ2-1 and V is TRBV7-3, with a weak D call TRBD2 (5 bases). CDR3 length: 15 residues. V was trimmed by 5 bases and J by 0 bases, leaving 11 bases between them. Germline V gene data show CDR1 as SGHTA and CDR2 as FQGTGA. CDR3 region: CASSPPEGSYNEQFF. Here the CDR3 DNA reads TGTGCCAGCAGCCCGCCAGAGGGCTCCTACAATGAGCAGTTCTTC. Full variable domain (missing parts from reference TRBV7-3 and TRBJ2-1): GAGVSQTPSNKVTEKGKYVELRCDPISGHTALYWYRQSLGQGPEFLIYFQGTGAADDSGLPNDRFFAVRPEGSVSTLKIQRTERGDSAVYLCASSPPEGSYNEQFFGPGTRLTVL.

V is TRBV28 and J is TRBJ2-1; D may be TRBD2 (6 bases). Between the trimmed V and J ends, which lost 3 bases and 0 bases, there was a span of 15 bases. The CDR3 runs 17 residues. Germline CDR1 and CDR2: MDHEN and SYDVKM. The CDR3 here is CASSFSASASSYNEQFF. The CDR3 DNA reads as TGTGCCAGCAGTTTTTCCGCTAGCGCAAGCTCCTACAATGAGCAGTTCTTC.